The clone carrying this T cell receptor (beta chain) occurred many times. Antigen: not known. The V gene's germline CDR1 is LGHDT and CDR2 YNNKEL (reference sequence). Unmatched junction bases numbered 7, after V lost 3 bases and J lost 9 bases. The CDR3 is 14 amino acids. This specimen belongs to a study of regulatory T cells in long-lasting Graves disease. Findings and limits, study-wide: There were preferences for TRBV28, TRBJ1-2 and TRBJ2-5 in persistent disease.

Sequencing libraries for TCR beta were prepared with iRepertoire HTBI primers and Arm-PCR of CDR3 regions. One entry per CDR3 protein results from TCRdb running MiXCR on the multiplex PCR reads. The profile shows 350,000 to 500,000 distinct CDR3 sequences, roughly 15% of them singletons. Time point of the sample: newly diagnosed GD, antithyroid drugs for less than 3 months. PBMC RNA was the source of the TCR library. This sample was also put to use in a study of T cells in Graves' hyperthyroidism and ophthalmopathy. Per that study: Among clonotypes expanded in thyroid above 0.001, most were also found in blood.

The sequence was obtained from a young woman with Graves disease. Sequences were derived from peripheral blood mononuclear cells (PBMCs), sampled at new diagnosis, from a patient treated with antithyroid drugs. The rearrangement links TRBV3-1 to TRBJ1-5; 8 bases map to TRBD1. CDR3 coding DNA: TGTGCCAGCAGCCACGGACAGGGCGTAGGGCCCCAGCATTTT. Translating gives CASSHGQGVGPQHF. Full variable domain (remainder filled in from reference TRBV3-1 and TRBJ1-5): DTAVSQTPKYLVTQMGNDKSIKCEQNLGHDTMYWYKQDSKKFLKIMFSYNNKELIINETVPNRFSPKSPDKAHLNLHINSLELGDSAVYFCASSHGQGVGPQHFGDGTRLSIL.